This is a list of T cell receptor beta chains from one sample in a study of T-cell reconstitution after alpha-beta-depleted transplantation in children. TCRdb used MiXCR to reprocess the PCR reads, holding one entry per CDR3 protein. The sample shows 500,000 to 600,000 distinct CDR3 sequences, 15% to 20% of them seen only once. Specimen: PBMCs from the stem cell graft donor, collected from the stem cell graft. The receptors here all came from a human donor who donated a stem cell graft to a child with acute lymphoblastic leukemia. The CDR3 runs from the conserved cysteine through the conserved F or W. Each record gives: V gene, J gene, D gene, clone size, CDR3 DNA, CDR3 protein. D genes are given only for firm matches. Some rows mark clone size as missing; the rest say once, few, many or name a class of expanded clone.

>TRBV7-9|TRBJ2-1|TRBD1|.
TGTGCCAGCAGCTTAGGTCTCGGACAGGGGTCCAATGAGCAGTTCTTC
CASSLGLGQGSNEQFF
>TRBV7-3|TRBJ2-3|.|many
TGTGCCAGCAGCCGGGACTCATCCACAGATACGCAGTATTTT
CASSRDSSTDTQYF
>TRBV2|TRBJ2-7|.|few
TGTGCCAGCAATGGGGGTTACGAGCAGTACTTC
CASNGGYEQYF
>TRBV15|TRBJ2-7|.|.
TGTGCCACCAGCAACGACCGGGACCATCACTACGAGCAGTACTTC
CATSNDRDHHYEQYF
>TRBV4-1|TRBJ2-7|TRBD2|few
TGCGCCAGCAGCCAAGATATCCGGGAGGGGTGGTACGAGCAGTACTTC
CASSQDIREGWYEQYF
>TRBV20-1|TRBJ2-3|TRBD2|.
TGCAGTGCTAGAGATGATGGCGGGAGGAACACAGATACGCAGTATTTT
CSARDDGGRNTDTQYF
>TRBV5-1|TRBJ2-3|.|.
TGCGCCAGCACCCTAGCAGATTTAGCAGATACGCAGTATTTT
CASTLADLADTQYF
>TRBV19|TRBJ2-5|TRBD1|.
TGTGCCAGTAGTACCGACAGGGGTTCGGGAGAGACCCAGTACTTC
CASSTDRGSGETQYF
>TRBV20-1|TRBJ1-2|TRBD1|.
TGCAGTGCTAGAGGGGGGACAGTCGTTGACTATGGCTACACCTTC
CSARGGTVVDYGYTF
>TRBV15|TRBJ1-5|.|.
TGTGCCACCAGCAATCACAGAAATCAGCCCCAGCATTTT
CATSNHRNQPQHF
>TRBV4-2|TRBJ2-3|TRBD2|few
TGTGCCAGCAGCCAAGATCGACTAGCGGGAGAGACAGATACGCAGTATTTT
CASSQDRLAGETDTQYF
>TRBV18|TRBJ2-7|.|few
TGTGCCAGCTCACCACCGGTCGCGGGGAGCGAGCAGTACTTC
CASSPPVAGSEQYF
>TRBV6-6|TRBJ1-3|.|medium-sized
TGTGCAAGCGGGGCCGACGGAAACACCATATATTTT
CASGADGNTIYF
>TRBV5-1|TRBJ2-7|TRBD1|few
TGCGCCAGCAGCTTGGGACGGACAGGGGGCTACGAGCAGTACTTC
CASSLGRTGGYEQYF
>TRBV4-1|TRBJ1-1|.|few
TGCGCCAGCAGCCAAGGAACAGGGTTTGGCACTGAAGCTTTCTTT
CASSQGTGFGTEAFF
>TRBV7-9|TRBJ1-1|TRBD1|few
TGTGCCAGCAGCTTAGGACAGGGAGGTCCCTCGAACACTGAAGCTTTCTTT
CASSLGQGGPSNTEAFF
>TRBV10-3|TRBJ2-1|TRBD2|.
TGTGCCATCAGGGGGACTAGCGGGAGGTACTACAATGAGCAGTTCTTC
CAIRGTSGRYYNEQFF
>TRBV7-2|TRBJ2-1|.|.
TGTGCCAGCAGCTTTCTGCCCCTCATCGCGGGAAATGAGCAGTTCTTC
CASSFLPLIAGNEQFF
>TRBV5-1|TRBJ2-7|TRBD1|.
TGCGCCAGCAGCTCCATACAGGGGGCTGATCACGAGCAGTACTTC
CASSSIQGADHEQYF
>TRBV5-6|TRBJ2-2|TRBD2|few
TGTGCCAGCAGCTTAATTCCTAGCGGGAACACCGGGGAGCTGTTTTTT
CASSLIPSGNTGELFF
>TRBV12-3/TRBV12-4|TRBJ1-5|.|many
TGTGCCAGCAGTTTGGGTCAGCCCCAGCATTTT
CASSLGQPQHF
>TRBV4-1|TRBJ2-7|.|.
TGCGCCAGCAGCCAGGCACCGAACTCCTACGAGCAGTACTTC
CASSQAPNSYEQYF
>TRBV5-1|TRBJ2-7|.|.
TGCGCCAGCAGCTTAGGTACCCCCAACTACGAGCAGTACTTC
CASSLGTPNYEQYF
>TRBV15|TRBJ2-3|.|few
TGTGCCACCAGCAGAGATCTTATAGATACGCAGTATTTT
CATSRDLIDTQYF
>TRBV29-1|TRBJ2-3|TRBD2|few
TGCAGCGTTGGTTTGGGGACTAGCGGGAGAAGGTTTGGCGATACGCAGTATTTT
CSVGLGTSGRRFGDTQYF
>TRBV7-9|TRBJ2-3|TRBD1|.
TGTGCCAGCAGCTTAGAGTGGGACAGGGGCGCAGATACGCAGTATTTT
CASSLEWDRGADTQYF
>TRBV5-5|TRBJ2-1|.|few
TGTGCCAGCAGCTTACTAGCTCCCTCTCCGTACAATGAGCAGTTCTTC
CASSLLAPSPYNEQFF